These 15 T cell receptor beta chains originate from one sample sequenced in a study of cytomegalovirus exposure and HLA in healthy donors. This PCR relied on a set of 60 Vbeta primers and 13 Jbeta primers. Sequenced by immunoSEQ multiplex PCR; TCRdb stores in-frame clones only, minus some. Among some 150,000 clones listed, around nine tenths were seen once. The sequencing sample was made of PBMCs. The origin of the receptors is a woman aged 30 to 39 in good health and CMV-seronegative.

The chain has TRBV7-3 and TRBJ2-2; D possibly corresponds to TRBD2 (6 bases). V shed 3 bases and J shed 1 base, with 15 bases lying between them. The CDR3 length is 17 residues. Per the germline V gene, CDR1 is SGHTA and CDR2 is FQGTGA. CDR3 amino acids: CASSLNAGGVNTGELFF. The CDR3 DNA is TGTGCCAGCAGCTTGAATGCGGGCGGGGTGAACACCGGGGAGCTGTTTTTT.

This clone has only one observation. The V gene is TRBV28, the J gene TRBJ1-1; D is unclear. Looked up from germline, CDR1 is MDHEN and CDR2 is SYDVKM. V lost 5 bases and J lost 0, with 16 bases in between. CDR3 length: 16 amino acids. In DNA, the CDR3 is TGTGCCAGCAGTATGTCATCTACGGTCATGAACACTGAAGCTTTCTTT. Protein sequence: CASSMSSTVMNTEAFF.

In its sample, this clone was seen once. The gene calls are TRBV27 and TRBJ2-7; 11 bases fit TRBD1. The V gene end was trimmed by 5 bases and the J gene end by 3 bases; junction bases not matched to a gene: 6. Germline V gene lookup returns CDR1 MNHEY and CDR2 SMNVEV (reference sequence). The CDR3 length is 15 residues. In DNA, the CDR3 is TGTGCCAGCAGTCCGACCGGGACAGGGGGCTACGAGCAGTACTTC. As protein: CASSPTGTGGYEQYF.

V and J are TRBV27 and TRBJ2-7; perhaps TRBD1 as D (6 bases). This CDR3 comprises 13 residues. Germline V CDR1 and CDR2: MNHEY, SMNVEV (reference sequence). V was pared by 8 bases and J by 4 bases, with 15 bases between. The CDR3 DNA is TGTGCCAGCGGAGGCGGACAGAGATACGAGCAGTACTTC. Translated: CASGGGQRYEQYF.

This chain joins TRBV5-1 and TRBJ2-3; 14 bases match TRBD2. Germline lookup yields CDR1 SGHRS and CDR2 YFSETQ. CDR3 size: 16 residues. V was pared by 4 bases and J by 7 bases, with 8 bases of the junction left unmatched. This chain's CDR3 is CASSAPGTSGRNTQYF. The CDR3 DNA follows: TGCGCCAGCAGCGCTCCGGGGACTAGCGGGAGAAATACGCAGTATTTT.

This chain uses TRBV6-5 with TRBJ2-3, with D maybe TRBD1 (5 bases). This CDR3 contains 12 residues. In germline, CDR1 is MNHEY, CDR2 SVGAGI. The ends were cut back, 5 bases at V and 12 bases at J, with 15 bases in the middle. The CDR3 DNA reads TGTGCCAGCAGTACGACCAGGGCCAGACAGTATTTT. Amino acid sequence: CASSTTRARQYF.

V and J are TRBV6-5 and TRBJ1-1, with unresolved D. Germline V gene lookup returns CDR1 MNHEY and CDR2 SVGAGI. The V gene lost 0 bases and the J gene lost 0 bases, with 5 bases spanning the gap. The CDR3 totals 14 residues. The CDR3: CASSYSSVNTEAFF. In DNA form, the CDR3 reads TGTGCCAGCAGTTACTCGTCGGTGAACACTGAAGCTTTCTTT.

The CDR3, as DNA: TGTGCCAGCAGCCCCGGGACTAGCGGCCAAGAGACCCAGTACTTC. It yields the protein CASSPGTSGQETQYF. The V call is TRBV7-9, the J call TRBJ2-5, with 11 bases fitting TRBD2. V shed 5 bases, J shed 1 base, and the junction held 3 bases outside the gene matches. The CDR3 runs 15 residues. The V gene's germline CDR1 is SEHNR and CDR2 FQNEAQ (reference sequence). Full variable domain (remainder filled in from reference TRBV7-9 and TRBJ2-5): DTGVSQNPRHKITKRGQNVTFRCDPISEHNRLYWYRQTLGQGPEFLTYFQNEAQLEKSRLLSDRFSAERPKGSFSTLEIQRTEQGDSAMYLCASSPGTSGQETQYFGPGTRLLVL.

This chain links TRBV4-1 with TRBJ1-2; D call uncertain. Per the germline V gene, CDR1 is MGHRA and CDR2 is YSYEKL. The CDR3 extends over 13 amino acids. V was cut by 0 bases and J by 8 bases, with 10 bases left in between. CDR3 in amino acids: CASSQDFRNGYTF. As DNA, the CDR3 is TGCGCCAGCAGCCAAGATTTCAGGAACGGCTACACCTTC.

A few counts support this clone. The chain links TRBV7-8 to TRBJ1-5; D gene uncertain. Germline CDR1 reads SGHVS; CDR2 reads FQNEAQ. There are 13 residues in the CDR3. V lost 1 base and J 4 bases, leaving 5 bases between the germline ends. CDR3 protein: CASSLDPNQPQHF. CDR3 bases: TGTGCCAGCAGCTTAGATCCAAATCAGCCCCAGCATTTT.

This chain joins TRBV9 and TRBJ1-1; the D gene is possibly TRBD1 (5 bases). CDR1 and CDR2 from the germline V gene are SGDLS and YYNGEE. The CDR3 runs 15 residues. Trimming removed 5 bases at V and 3 bases at J, with 17 bases between. CDR3 protein: CASSPSDGGYTEAFF. CDR3 sequence (DNA): TGTGCCAGCAGTCCCTCCGATGGGGGGTACACTGAAGCTTTCTTT.

The rearrangement joins TRBV5-1 to TRBJ1-1, with 8 bases matching TRBD1. CDR1 and CDR2 (germline): SGHRS, YFSETQ. This CDR3 is built from 16 residues. Losses at the gene ends were 3 bases for V and 2 bases for J; bases not matched to a gene: 9. The CDR3, as DNA: TGCGCCAGCAGCTACCGCCGGGACAGGAGAAACACTGAAGCTTTCTTT. Its translation is CASSYRRDRRNTEAFF.

The CDR3 loop is CSGYKNTEAFF. CDR3 sequence (DNA): TGCAGCGGATACAAGAACACTGAAGCTTTCTTT. V and J are TRBV29-1 and TRBJ1-1; D is undetermined. Trimming removed 7 bases at V and 1 base at J, with 7 bases between. Germline assignment: CDR1 SQVTM and CDR2 ANQGSEA. This CDR3 region has 11 residues.

The rearrangement joins TRBV7-6 to TRBJ2-7; possible D gene TRBD1, 6 bases. This CDR3 region has 15 residues. V dropped 0 bases and J dropped 5 bases, with 14 bases sitting between them. Looked up from germline, CDR1 is SGHVS and CDR2 is FNYEAQ. Written as DNA, the CDR3 is TGTGCCAGCAGCTTAGCGGGACAACAGGGTCACGAGCAGTACTTC. It is translated as CASSLAGQQGHEQYF.

This chain uses TRBV30 with TRBJ2-7; TRBD2 matches 7 bases. V shed 2 bases, J shed 5 bases, and the junction held 9 bases outside the gene matches. CDR3 length: 14 amino acids. Germline CDR1 GTSNPN, CDR2 SVGIG (reference sequence). In DNA form, the CDR3 reads TGTGCCTGGAGTAGCGGGGAAATTCCCCACGAGCAGTACTTC. It translates to CAWSSGEIPHEQYF.